These T cell receptor beta chains were read from a single sample in a study of T cell repertoires in cytomegalovirus infection. In TCRdb, the reads were re-called with MiXCR into one record per CDR3 protein. The table includes some 900,000 distinct CDR3 sequences, 30% to 35% detected once. Their antigens are not known. Sequenced material: cultured CD8+ T cells from PBMCs, taken from culture after CMV antigen stimulation. These receptors all stem from a human donor in good health (CMV status not recorded). Some clones in this sample may be carry-over from other donors' samples. The CDR3 runs from the conserved cysteine through the conserved F or W. The D gene is left open where the match is weak.

j_call cdr3_length v_call d_call cdr3_aa
TRBJ2-1 20 TRBV4-1 NA CASSQDGGPVATSSYNEQFF
TRBJ2-3 12 TRBV19 NA CASSTSGTAARF
TRBJ1-6 12 TRBV5-4 TRBD1 CASSPGTGLLHF
TRBJ2-1 18 TRBV19 NA CASTLGSLASFTYNEQFF
TRBJ2-7 15 TRBV3-1 NA CASSPSAQFRDEQYF
TRBJ1-5 15 TRBV27 TRBD1 CASRNTTGSPQPQHF
TRBJ2-1 13 TRBV12-3/TRBV12-4 TRBD2 CASRAGGNNEQFF
TRBJ1-4 14 TRBV7-9 NA CASSLTVLDEKLFF
TRBJ1-4 14 TRBV7-9 NA CASSLWAVNEKLFF
TRBJ2-3 15 TRBV6-1 TRBD2 CASTEGTSGTDTQYF
TRBJ1-1 15 TRBV6-5 NA CASSYRDSMNTEAFF
TRBJ2-1 14 TRBV6-2/TRBV6-3 NA CASSTFRTLDEQFF
TRBJ1-1 13 TRBV9 NA CASSVDQDTEAFF
TRBJ2-2 17 TRBV7-6 NA CASSLALGTENTGELFF
TRBJ2-2 15 TRBV27 TRBD2 CASSWRGAHTGELFF
TRBJ2-1 13 TRBV19 TRBD1 CASVTGGDNEQFF
TRBJ2-2 16 TRBV7-9 NA CASSLAGQMNTGELFF
TRBJ1-1 16 TRBV27 TRBD1 CASTSGTGGADTEAFF
TRBJ1-1 13 TRBV4-3 NA CASSQVGLTEAFF
TRBJ1-5 16 TRBV25-1 NA CASSESGYYSNQPQHF
TRBJ2-7 12 TRBV5-4 NA CASSSSQAEQYF
TRBJ1-1 14 TRBV6-6 TRBD1 CASIRTGGNTEAFF
TRBJ1-2 13 TRBV11-2 TRBD1 CASSPRQGEGYTF
TRBJ1-5 16 TRBV20-1 TRBD1 CSARGTGALLYQPQHF
TRBJ2-5 14 TRBV12-3/TRBV12-4 TRBD2 CASSRSGYQETQYF
TRBJ1-5 14 TRBV27 NA CATREGVGNQPQHF
TRBJ1-1 14 TRBV13 TRBD1 CASSGSGTGAGAFF
TRBJ2-1 13 TRBV19 NA CASSIVSGNEQFF
TRBJ1-1 11 TRBV19 NA CASKEGKTAFF
TRBJ2-3 16 TRBV19 NA CASSIVGTASPDTQYF